This TCR beta chain was identified during a study of identical twins. V was pared by 3 bases and J by 2 bases, with 5 bases of the junction left unmatched. Germline V gene data show CDR1 as SGHRS and CDR2 as YFSETQ. The CDR3 loop spans 15 amino acids. TCRdb reprocessed the 5' RACE reads via MiXCR and lists one record per CDR3 protein. There are under 500,000 distinct CDR3 sequences in the sample; more than 13% occur only once, and more than 0.8% lies in the top ten. The sample also formed part of further work on yellow fever vaccine responses in identical twins.

The specimen sequenced was CD4+ T cells sorted from blood. The TCR comes from a woman between 18 and 29 years old in good health. This chain links TRBV5-1 with TRBJ1-5; 7 nucleotides match TRBD1. DNA of the CDR3: TGCGCCAGCAGCTCCTGGACAGGCCGCAATCAGCCCCAGCATTTT. It yields the protein CASSSWTGRNQPQHF.